This passage covers 7 T cell receptor beta chains from one sample sequenced in a study of cytomegalovirus exposure and HLA in healthy donors. Vbeta (60) and Jbeta (13) primers were used in the PCR. Profiled with immunoSEQ multiplex PCR; TCRdb holds only in-frame clones, not every one. The sample includes about 93,000 clones, just under 80% of them seen just once. The sample comprised PBMCs. All receptors come from a woman between 40 and 55 years old in good health and CMV-seronegative.

The V call is TRBV19, the J call TRBJ1-2; 11 bases map to TRBD1. V shed 4 bases and J 7 bases; nucleotides not matched to a gene: 11. This CDR3 has 16 amino acids. CDR1 and CDR2 (germline): LNHDA, SQIVND (reference sequence). CDR3 sequence (DNA): TGTGCCAGTAGTACGCCGGGGACAGGGGGTGAGATTGGCTACACCTTC. Its protein product is CASSTPGTGGEIGYTF.

The rearrangement uses TRBV28 and TRBJ1-2; 7 bases fit TRBD1. The length of the CDR3 is 14 residues. Germline V gives CDR1 MDHEN, CDR2 SYDVKM. The J segment lost 3 bases and the V segment lost 9 bases, leaving 10 bases of the junction unmatched. The CDR3 sequence is CASSSGTVHYGYTF. DNA for the CDR3: TGTGCCAGTTCCTCCGGGACAGTTCACTATGGCTACACCTTC.

This clone has just one count. V gene TRBV5-4 combines with J gene TRBJ2-4; 8 positions match TRBD1. The CDR3 has 16 residues. The V gene's germline CDR1 is SGHNT and CDR2 YYREEE (reference sequence). J lost 6 bases, V lost 1 base, and 9 bases had no gene match. The CDR3 DNA follows: TGTGCCAGCAGCTTGAACAGGGGGGCAACTGGAAACATTCAGTACTTC. Translation: CASSLNRGATGNIQYF.

The chain links TRBV7-2 to TRBJ2-2; possible D gene TRBD2, 6 bases. Germline V gene sequence: CDR1 SGHTA, CDR2 FQGNSA. The CDR3 runs 14 residues. The V end lost 1 base, the J end lost 6 bases, and 9 bases lay between the germline ends. Here the CDR3 reads CASSLVWGAGELFF. The DNA for the CDR3 is TGTGCCAGCAGCTTAGTGTGGGGGGCCGGGGAGCTGTTTTTT. The whole variable domain, filled in from reference TRBV7-2 and TRBJ2-2, reads GAGVSQSPSNKVTEKGKDVELRCDPISGHTALYWYRQSLGQGLEFLIYFQGNSAPDKSGLPSDRFSAERTGGSVSTLTIQRTQQEDSAVYLCASSLVWGAGELFFGEGSRLTVL.

This chain connects TRBV4-2 to TRBJ1-5; D is unresolved. The CDR3 contains 15 residues. Germline V gene lookup returns CDR1 LGHNA and CDR2 YNFKEQ. V dropped 3 bases and J dropped 11 bases, with 20 bases sitting between them. Written as DNA, the CDR3 is TGTGCCAGCAGCCATGACCCTGAACGGAAGGCGGCCCAGCATTTT. Residues: CASSHDPERKAAQHF.

The rearrangement joins TRBV19 to TRBJ1-5, with D unclear. V shed 0 bases and J shed 0 bases, with 9 bases lying between them. Per the germline V gene, CDR1 is LNHDA and CDR2 is SQIVND (reference sequence). CDR3 length equals 16 residues. The CDR3 loop is CASSIERSLSNQPQHF. CDR3 bases: TGTGCCAGTAGTATAGAGCGGAGTCTTAGCAATCAGCCCCAGCATTTT.

This rearrangement joins TRBV29-1 to TRBJ2-6; the D is unclear. Germline CDR1 SQVTM, CDR2 ANQGSEA. Trimming cost V 6 bases and J 4 bases, with 10 bases left between them. The CDR3 contains 13 residues. The CDR3: CSVAPTGANVLTF. The CDR3 coding sequence is TGCAGCGTGGCCCCCACCGGGGCCAACGTCCTGACTTTC.